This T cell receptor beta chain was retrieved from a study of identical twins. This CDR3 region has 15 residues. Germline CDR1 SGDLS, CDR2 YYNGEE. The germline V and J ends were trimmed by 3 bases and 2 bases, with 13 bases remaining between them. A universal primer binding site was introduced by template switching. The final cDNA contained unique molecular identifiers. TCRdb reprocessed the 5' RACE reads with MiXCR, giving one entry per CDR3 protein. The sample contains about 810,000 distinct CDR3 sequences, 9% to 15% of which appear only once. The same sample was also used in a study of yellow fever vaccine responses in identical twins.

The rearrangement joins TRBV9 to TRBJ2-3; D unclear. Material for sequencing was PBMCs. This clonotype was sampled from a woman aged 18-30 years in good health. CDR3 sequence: CASSANWRPTDTQYF. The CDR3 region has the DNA TGTGCCAGCAGCGCAAATTGGCGGCCCACAGATACGCAGTATTTT.